The rows below give T cell receptor beta chains drawn from one sample of a study of cytomegalovirus exposure and HLA in healthy donors. TCRdb's copy holds only in-frame clones and misses some; the assay was immunoSEQ multiplex PCR. The sample yields 200,000 to 250,000 clones, 76% seen once. Sequencing used PBMCs. The receptors derive from a man aged 18-30 years in good health and CMV-seronegative. The CDR3 runs from the conserved cysteine through the conserved F or W. The D gene is left open where the match is weak. Rows may omit the clone size; those that give it use once, few, many or a size class.

j_call | clone_size | d_call | v_call | cdr3_nt | cdr3_aa
TRBJ1-5 | NA | TRBD1 | TRBV27 | TGTGCCAGCAGCCTTATCGGACAGGGGGGAAATCAGCCCCAGCATTTT | CASSLIGQGGNQPQHF
TRBJ1-2 | NA | TRBD1 | TRBV11-1 | TGTGCCAGCAGACGTACAGGGGGCGGTGGCTACACCTTC | CASRRTGGGGYTF
TRBJ1-5 | NA | NA | TRBV28 | TGTGCCAGCAGTCGACAGCTCAATCAGCCCCAGCATTTT | CASSRQLNQPQHF
TRBJ2-1 | few | TRBD1 | TRBV2 | TGTGCCAGCAGTCGACTGGACAGGGACAATGAGCAGTTCTTC | CASSRLDRDNEQFF
TRBJ2-7 | NA | TRBD2 | TRBV4-2 | TGTGCCAGCAGCCTCGGACTAGCGGGAGGGCGGACCTACGAGCAGTACTTC | CASSLGLAGGRTYEQYF
TRBJ2-5 | NA | NA | TRBV27 | TGTGCCAGCAGTATGACTACCCAAGAGACCCAGTACTTC | CASSMTTQETQYF
TRBJ2-7 | NA | NA | TRBV7-7 | TGTGCTAGCAGCCGCCGACTTGGCTACGAGCAGTACTTC | CASSRRLGYEQYF
TRBJ1-4 | few | TRBD1 | TRBV28 | TGTGCCAGCGAGCCACTTTACAGGGGGCGCAGGTGGTCTAATGAAAAACTGTTTTTT | CASEPLYRGRRWSNEKLFF
TRBJ1-1 | NA | NA | TRBV5-1 | TGCGCCAGCAGCTTGGAGGTGGACGGAGGATACACTGAAGCTTTCTTT | CASSLEVDGGYTEAFF
TRBJ2-5 | NA | NA | TRBV5-4 | TGTGCCAGCAGCTGGGAGGAGACCCAGTACTTC | CASSWEETQYF
TRBJ2-3 | NA | NA | TRBV28 | TGTGCCAGCAACCTAGGACGAGGGAACACAGATACGCAGTATTTT | CASNLGRGNTDTQYF
TRBJ2-7 | NA | TRBD1 | TRBV19 | TGTGCCAGTAGTAAGTTGGGACAGGGCTACTACGAGCAGTACTTC | CASSKLGQGYYEQYF
TRBJ1-6 | NA | NA | TRBV7-9 | TGTGCCAGCACCCCGAGTAGCTCCTATAATTCACCCCTCCACTTT | CASTPSSSYNSPLHF
TRBJ1-2 | NA | NA | TRBV7-9 | TGTGCCAGCAGCCCCGGACAGACGCCCTATGGCTACACCTTC | CASSPGQTPYGYTF
TRBJ1-1 | NA | NA | TRBV6-5 | TGTGCCAGCAGTTTCCAGGCGGAAGCTTTCTTT | CASSFQAEAFF
TRBJ1-1 | NA | NA | TRBV9 | TGTGCCAGCAGCCCCACCTTCGACAAGATGAACACTGAAGCTTTCTTT | CASSPTFDKMNTEAFF
TRBJ2-1 | NA | TRBD2 | TRBV28 | TGTGCCAGCAGCCTAGGAGCTAGCGGGAGGAATGAGCAGTTCTTC | CASSLGASGRNEQFF
TRBJ2-7 | NA | NA | TRBV6-5 | TGTGCCAGCAGTCGACAGGGAGGCCGCTACGAGCAGTACTTC | CASSRQGGRYEQYF
TRBJ2-2 | NA | NA | TRBV28 | TGTGCCAGCAGTTTAGGGGCTGACACCGGGGAGCTGTTTTTT | CASSLGADTGELFF
TRBJ2-7 | NA | TRBD2 | TRBV28 | TGTGCCAGCAGTTCGACTAGCGTCTCCTACGAGCAGTACTTC | CASSSTSVSYEQYF
TRBJ2-4 | few | NA | TRBV30 | TGTGCCTGCAATCCCCCAGAAATAGCCAAAAACATTCAGTACTTC | CACNPPEIAKNIQYF
TRBJ2-1 | NA | TRBD2 | TRBV2 | TGTGCCAGCAGGGGGACTATCTCCTACAATGAGCAGTTCTTC | CASRGTISYNEQFF
TRBJ1-2 | once | NA | TRBV6-5 | TGTGCCAGCAGCCTACCCGGGAACCTTGGCTACACCTTC | CASSLPGNLGYTF
TRBJ2-7 | NA | TRBD2 | TRBV30 | TGTGCCTGGAGTGCGACCGGGACTAGCGGGAGCTACGAGCAGTACTTC | CAWSATGTSGSYEQYF
TRBJ2-1 | NA | NA | TRBV6-5 | TGTGCCAGCAGAGGTGGGACTGGCCCCAGGAATGAGCAGTTCTTC | CASRGGTGPRNEQFF
TRBJ2-7 | NA | NA | TRBV2 | TGTGCCAGCAGTGAAGTTTCACGGAGCTCCTACGAGCAGTACTTC | CASSEVSRSSYEQYF
TRBJ2-3 | NA | NA | TRBV5-1 | TGCGCCAGCAGCTTAGCTGGCACAGATACGCAGTATTTT | CASSLAGTDTQYF
TRBJ1-1 | few | NA | TRBV7-9 | TGTGCCAGCAGCTTACATGCTGGACCAGGGGCAAACACTGAAGCTTTCTTT | CASSLHAGPGANTEAFF